This T cell receptor (beta chain) stems from a study of CD8 T cells in Susac syndrome. Looking at the study overall: Patients with Susac syndrome were therapy-naive, treated with corticosteroids, or treated with intravenous immunoglobulin alone when blood was collected.

J lost 6 bases, V lost 5 bases, and 7 bases had no gene match. Germline-derived CDR1 and CDR2 are SEHNR and FQNEAQ (reference sequence). The CDR3 loop spans 13 amino acids. Whole-study findings and limits: That the number of individuals in its TCR sequencing and HLA analysis was relatively small was acknowledged by the study. Clonal expansion was missing from Susac syndrome CD4+ T cell repertoires.

Random hexamers were used to reverse transcribe about 0.5 to 1 ug of RNA. TCRdb recomputed calls from the immunoSEQ multiplex PCR reads with MiXCR, one row per CDR3 protein. Here the sample spans about 240,000 distinct CDR3 sequences, almost 97% being singletons. The T cells that were sequenced for TCR beta were CD8+ and CD4+ cells from blood. Points on this clonotype: Its specificity is unknown.

Input material: CD4+ T cells from PBMCs. This sequence originates from a human donor with Susac syndrome. The gene calls are TRBV7-9 and TRBJ2-7; TRBD1 aligns across 7 bases. For the CDR3, the DNA is TGTGCCAGCAGCCCGGGGACAGCTCGCGAGCAGTACTTC. It is translated as CASSPGTAREQYF.